This T cell receptor (beta chain) originates from a study of T cell responses to AZD1222 COVID-19 vaccine. As for the study in general: The analysis combined second doses at about 4 or about 12 weeks. Study results and limitations: White British people made up most donors, females outnumbered males, and clonal diversity was possibly underestimated. Nearly half of unique spike-specific TCRs reportedly avoided B.1.351 and B.1.1.7 mutated regions.

A word on this clone: No antigen is known for it.

The CDR3 is 13 amino acids. V was trimmed by 1 base and J by 11 bases, leaving 14 bases between them. CDR1 and CDR2 from the germline V gene are SGHNT and YENEEA. The data were produced by immunoSEQ multiplex PCR, yet TCRdb's version contains in-frame clones alone and is incomplete. The sample holds more than 110,000 clones, 89% seen once. This rearrangement joins TRBV11-3 to TRBJ1-1; D may be TRBD1 (5 bases). The source was peripheral blood, collected on day 0 of AZD1222 vaccination. The clonotype was recovered from an adult in good health. CDR3: CASSLAAGHQAFF. Here the CDR3 DNA reads TGTGCCAGCAGCTTAGCGGCCGGACATCAGGCTTTCTTT.